This TCR beta chain was profiled in a study of cytomegalovirus exposure and HLA in healthy donors. The primer mix had 60 Vbeta and 13 Jbeta primers. Method: immunoSEQ multiplex PCR; TCRdb's copy keeps in-frame clones and lacks some. The sample shows around 150,000 clones, roughly 80% of them seen only once. Concerning this clone: Its specificity is unknown. One junction end does not reproduce the germline sequence, and a read error may be involved.

CDR1 and CDR2 (germline): SSHAT, FNYEAQ (reference sequence). This CDR3 region has 13 residues. Study findings and constraints: In vitro experiments confirmed that three CMV-associated chains were specific for CMV antigens.

The sequence was collected from a man aged 50-59 years in good health and CMV-seropositive. Sequences were obtained from PBMCs. This chain joins TRBV7-7 and TRBJ2-5; 7 bases agree with TRBD2. CDR3 sequence: CASSFDGRETQYF. The CDR3 DNA is TGTGCTAGCAGCTTTGACGGGAGGGAGACCCAGTACTTC.